The rows below give T cell receptor beta chains drawn from one sample of a study of blood T cell repertoires in COVID-19. The assay was immunoSEQ multiplex PCR, and TCRdb's table has in-frame clones only and misses some. The repertoire includes under 300,000 clones, under 85% of them detected once, and around 3.6% sits in the top ten. The specimen was peripheral blood. Every receptor here comes from a woman between 40 and 50 years old with active or convalescent COVID-19. Both conserved end residues are part of each CDR3. A D gene is named only where the DNA matches it firmly. A clone size is listed for some rows: how often the clone was seen (once, few, many), or a class if it is expanded.

j_call,clone_size,v_call,d_call,cdr3_nt,cdr3_aa
TRBJ1-1,NA,TRBV7-3,NA,TGTGCCAGCAGCTTAACGCAGGTCCCGGGAACTGAAGCTTTCTTT,CASSLTQVPGTEAFF
TRBJ1-2,NA,TRBV27,TRBD1,TGTGCCAGCAGTTCAAACAGGGGGAATGGCTACACCTTC,CASSSNRGNGYTF
TRBJ2-1,NA,TRBV6-2/TRBV6-3,TRBD2,TGTGCCAGCAGTTACCCACTAGCGGGGGGCCCCTCCTACAATGAGCAGTTCTTC,CASSYPLAGGPSYNEQFF
TRBJ2-6,NA,TRBV6-5,NA,TGTGCCAGCAGTCGAGCCTCTGGGGCCAACGTCCTGACTTTC,CASSRASGANVLTF
TRBJ2-3,NA,TRBV5-4,TRBD2,TGTGCCAGCAGCTTGGTAGGCGGGGGTATCGAGACGCAGTATTTT,CASSLVGGGIETQYF
TRBJ1-5,NA,TRBV6-5,NA,TGTGCCAGCAGACGGACAGCTGTGGTTCCTCAGCCCCAGCATTTT,CASRRTAVVPQPQHF
TRBJ1-5,NA,TRBV5-6,NA,TGTGCCAGCAGCACTAGATATTTCAGTCAGCCCCAGCATTTT,CASSTRYFSQPQHF
TRBJ1-2,NA,TRBV27,NA,TGTGCCAGCAGTCCTCGGGGGGAAAATTATGGCTACACCTTC,CASSPRGENYGYTF
TRBJ2-5,NA,TRBV5-1,TRBD1,TGCGCCAGCAGCTTGCTGGGACAGAGCCAAGAGACCCAGTACTTC,CASSLLGQSQETQYF
TRBJ1-1,NA,TRBV25-1,TRBD1,TGTGCCAGCAGTGTACTTTCCGGGACAGGTAGAACTGAAGCTTTCTTT,CASSVLSGTGRTEAFF
TRBJ1-6,few,TRBV7-9,NA,TGTGCCAGCAGCTTCTTTGAGGAATCACCCCTCCACTTT,CASSFFEESPLHF
TRBJ1-2,once,TRBV5-1,TRBD1,TGCGCCAGCAGCGGGGGACAGGGGTATGGCTACACCTTC,CASSGGQGYGYTF
TRBJ1-6,NA,TRBV5-1,NA,TGCGCCAGCAGCAACGAACAGGGAGTGTATAATTCACCCCTCCACTTT,CASSNEQGVYNSPLHF
TRBJ2-5,NA,TRBV5-1,TRBD2,TGCGCCAGCAGCTTGGGGACGCTGGGAGGGGAGACCCAGTACTTC,CASSLGTLGGETQYF
TRBJ2-7,NA,TRBV11-1,TRBD1,TGTGCCAGCAGCTTAGGACAGGGGAGCTCCTACGAGCAGTACTTC,CASSLGQGSSYEQYF
TRBJ1-2,NA,TRBV27,NA,TGTGCCAGCAGTTTTAATGCAGTTGATTACTATGGCTACACCTTC,CASSFNAVDYYGYTF
TRBJ1-1,once,TRBV7-8,NA,TGTGCCAGCAGCTTAGGCGGGGGAACTGAAGCTTTCTTT,CASSLGGGTEAFF
TRBJ1-3,NA,TRBV11-2,NA,TGTGCCAGCAGCTTAGGACAGAGCTCTGGAAACACCATATATTTT,CASSLGQSSGNTIYF
TRBJ1-3,NA,TRBV6-6,NA,TGTGCCAGCAGCACACGGGGAAAAAGCTCTGGAAACACCATATATTTT,CASSTRGKSSGNTIYF
TRBJ1-1,NA,TRBV21-1,NA,TGTGCCAGCAGCAAATACAGGTACACTGAAGCTTTCTTT,CASSKYRYTEAFF
TRBJ1-5,NA,TRBV30,TRBD1,TGTGCCTGGGGAACAGGGGAAAGGCGTCATTTT,CAWGTGERRHF
TRBJ1-6,NA,TRBV14,TRBD1,TGTGCCAGCAGCCAGACAGGGATCCGCTCACCCCTCCACTTT,CASSQTGIRSPLHF
TRBJ1-5,once,TRBV21-1,NA,TGTGCCAGCAGCAAAGAAAGGGGTAGGGACAGGGAAGAAGACGAGCCCCAGCATTTT,CASSKERGRDREEDEPQHF
TRBJ1-2,NA,TRBV4-1,TRBD1,TGCGCCAGCAGCCAAGTTCCACCACACCGGACAGGGGACCGGGACTATGGCTACACCTTC,CASSQVPPHRTGDRDYGYTF
TRBJ2-1,NA,TRBV19,TRBD1,TGTGCCAGTAGGGACAGGGATGAGCAGTTCTTC,CASRDRDEQFF
TRBJ1-4,NA,TRBV2,NA,TGTGCCAGCAGTTGGGCAGGGTGGCGTGAAAAACTGTTTTTT,CASSWAGWREKLFF
TRBJ1-1,NA,TRBV5-1,NA,TGCGCCAGCAGCTTGGACACAAACACTGAAGCTTTCTTT,CASSLDTNTEAFF
TRBJ2-3,few,TRBV4-2,TRBD2,TGTGCCAGCAGCCAAGATAATCCCAGCGGGGCAGATACGCAGTATTTT,CASSQDNPSGADTQYF
TRBJ1-5,NA,TRBV6-1,NA,TGTGCCAGCAGTGAAACAGGGAATCAGCCCCAGCATTTT,CASSETGNQPQHF
TRBJ1-2,NA,TRBV5-1,TRBD1,TGCGCCAGCAGCTCGGGACAGGAAAGGTACGGCTACACCTTC,CASSSGQERYGYTF
TRBJ1-5,few,TRBV6-1,NA,TGTGCCAGCAGTGAAGCCCGGGGGGTAAATCAGCCCCAGCATTTT,CASSEARGVNQPQHF
TRBJ1-2,NA,TRBV6-5,NA,TGTGCCAGCAGTACCCCGGGGAACTATGGCTACACCTTC,CASSTPGNYGYTF
TRBJ1-2,NA,TRBV19,NA,TGTGCCAGTAGTATCTCCCCCTTGTTACAAGCTAACTATGGCTACACCTTC,CASSISPLLQANYGYTF
TRBJ1-2,NA,TRBV5-4,NA,TGTGCCAGCAGCCCGGACACTGCTAACTATGGCTACACCTTC,CASSPDTANYGYTF
TRBJ1-5,NA,TRBV28,TRBD1,TGTGCCAGCAGTGGTTTCCGGGACAGGGGCAATCAGCCCCAGCATTTT,CASSGFRDRGNQPQHF
TRBJ2-3,NA,TRBV5-5,NA,TGTGCCAGCAGCTGGACGGGGGAGAGCACAGATACGCAGTATTTT,CASSWTGESTDTQYF
TRBJ1-2,NA,TRBV6-5,NA,TGTGCCAGCAGTTACGAGGGTAGTCGGAATGGCTACACCTTC,CASSYEGSRNGYTF
TRBJ1-1,few,TRBV6-4,NA,TGTGCCAGCAGTGACTCGAATCGGGGAGGCAGGCCCACTGAAGCTTTCTTT,CASSDSNRGGRPTEAFF
TRBJ1-1,few,TRBV11-2,TRBD1,TGTGCCAGCAGCCCTGCTAAGGGGGCAGGGAACACTGAAGCTTTCTTT,CASSPAKGAGNTEAFF
TRBJ1-1,NA,TRBV28,TRBD1,TGTGCCAGCAGTCCAACCAGGGGGTTGGACACTGAAGCTTTCTTT,CASSPTRGLDTEAFF
TRBJ1-2,NA,TRBV2,NA,TGTGCCAGCAGTGAAGGACAGGCATTAGGCTATGGCTACACCTTC,CASSEGQALGYGYTF
TRBJ1-2,few,TRBV2,NA,TGTGCCAGCAGTGGAATAAGTGGCGGGGGCTACACCTTC,CASSGISGGGYTF
TRBJ2-5,NA,TRBV3-1/TRBV3-2,TRBD1,TGTGCCAGCAGAAATACAGGGGGCACGTACCAAGAGACCCAGTACTTC,CASRNTGGTYQETQYF
TRBJ2-1,once,TRBV19,NA,TGTGCCAGTAAAGGGGTATCAGATGAGCAGTTCTTC,CASKGVSDEQFF
TRBJ1-2,NA,TRBV6-1,NA,TGTGCCAGCAGTGAATCGCAGACTATCTATGGCTACACCTTC,CASSESQTIYGYTF
TRBJ1-6,NA,TRBV10-3,NA,TGTGCCATCAGTGAACAGGCCTTGGCTAGTTCACCCCTCCACTTT,CAISEQALASSPLHF
TRBJ2-2,NA,TRBV2,TRBD1,TGTGCCAGCAGTGAGTTGGGACAGGGGAACACCGGGGAGCTGTTTTTT,CASSELGQGNTGELFF
TRBJ2-6,NA,TRBV28,NA,TGTGCCAGCAGGGTTCAGGGGATTACCTCTGGGGCCAACGTCCTGACTTTC,CASRVQGITSGANVLTF
TRBJ1-5,NA,TRBV19,NA,TGTGCCAGTATTGACACCTATAGCAATCAGCCCCAGCATTTT,CASIDTYSNQPQHF
TRBJ2-2,NA,TRBV28,TRBD2,TGTGCCAGCAGCAAACTAGCGGGGGGCCCCGGGGAGCTGTTTTTT,CASSKLAGGPGELFF
TRBJ2-5,NA,TRBV7-6,NA,TGTGCCAGCAGCCCCCCTTTAGAGACCCAGTACTTC,CASSPPLETQYF
TRBJ2-5,few,TRBV12-3/TRBV12-4,NA,TGTGCCAGCAGTTCCAGAGGGGAGACCCAGTACTTC,CASSSRGETQYF
TRBJ1-6,NA,TRBV19,TRBD1,TGTGCCAGTAGTATGGGCGACAGGGGGCTAGGGAATTCACCCCTCCACTTT,CASSMGDRGLGNSPLHF
TRBJ2-1,few,TRBV28,TRBD2,TGTGCCAGCAGTTTATACCCCCTTTTAGCGGGGGGGGGAAATGAGCAGTTCTTC,CASSLYPLLAGGGNEQFF
TRBJ1-5,NA,TRBV19,NA,TGTGCCAGTAGTCTCCCGACAGGCTCTAGCAATCAGCCCCAGCATTTT,CASSLPTGSSNQPQHF
TRBJ1-1,NA,TRBV28,NA,TGTGCCAGCAGTGTCAGGGTGACTGAAGCTTTCTTT,CASSVRVTEAFF
TRBJ1-4,NA,TRBV27,TRBD1,TGTGCCAGCAGTTTAAAGGGGGCGGTAGTAGAAAAACTGTTTTTT,CASSLKGAVVEKLFF
TRBJ1-6,NA,TRBV9,NA,TGTGCCAGCAGCGTAGGGTCCGGGGGTAATTCACCCCTCCACTTT,CASSVGSGGNSPLHF
TRBJ1-2,NA,TRBV28,NA,TGTGCCAGCAGCCGAGGCGGGGGAATCTATGGCTACACCTTC,CASSRGGGIYGYTF